These 18 T cell receptor beta chains originate from one sample sequenced in a study of brain T cells in children with intractable seizures. The repertoire was sequenced with immunoSEQ multiplex PCR; TCRdb's copy has only in-frame clones and lacks some. The data show 300,000 to 400,000 clones, 93% seen once. The sample's time point: blood from clinic visit 5 months post-surgery; TSC patient then seizure free. The sequences come from peripheral blood, collected 5 to 6 months after surgery. The receptors here all came from a boy less than two years old with tuberous sclerosis and intractable seizures.

V and J are TRBV7-9 and TRBJ1-4; D may be TRBD1 (6 bases). CDR1 SEHNR and CDR2 FQNEAQ come from the germline V gene (reference sequence). V lost 2 bases and J 8 bases, leaving 9 bases between the germline ends. This CDR3 has 13 amino acids. The CDR3 loop reads CASSLQGREKLFF. CDR3 nucleotide sequence: TGTGCCAGCAGCTTACAGGGGAGGGAAAAACTGTTTTTT.

The chain is built from TRBV7-2 and TRBJ1-6; D perhaps matches TRBD1 (6 bases). This CDR3 has 14 residues. Trimming removed 5 bases from V and 10 bases from J, with 15 bases in between. Germline CDR1 and CDR2: SGHTA and FQGNSA. The CDR3 is CASSEGGGYSPLHF. As DNA, the CDR3 is TGTGCCAGCAGCGAGGGGGGGGGTTACTCACCCCTCCACTTT.

The rearrangement uses TRBV6-5 and TRBJ2-3, with no clear D. The CDR3 consists of 15 residues. Germline V gene sequence: CDR1 MNHEY, CDR2 SVGAGI. V gave up 0 bases and J gave up 2 bases, with 9 bases separating them. CDR3 in DNA: TGTGCCAGCAGTTACTCAGGGCTACCCACAGATACGCAGTATTTT. Translating gives CASSYSGLPTDTQYF.

The V gene is TRBV30, the J gene TRBJ1-4; D unclear. Trimming shortened V by 0 bases and J by 4 bases, and 6 bases separated the two germline ends. The CDR3 covers 13 residues. CDR1 is GTSNPN, CDR2 SVGIG, per germline (reference sequence). CDR3 sequence reads: CAWSVRVNEKLFF. CDR3 sequence (DNA): TGTGCCTGGAGTGTACGAGTTAATGAAAAACTGTTTTTT.

The chain uses TRBV27 and TRBJ1-6; 9 bases align to TRBD1. Germline CDR1 MNHEY, CDR2 SMNVEV (reference sequence). V was pared by 8 bases and J by 10 bases, with 12 bases of the junction left unmatched. This CDR3 is 15 amino acids long. The CDR3 protein is CASATSDRGWSPLHF. CDR3 bases: TGTGCCAGCGCTACTAGTGACAGGGGGTGGTCACCCCTCCACTTT.

This sequence joins TRBV3-1 (or the pseudogene TRBV3-2) and TRBJ2-1; perhaps TRBD1 as D (5 bases). The CDR3 consists of 15 residues. The V gene's germline CDR1 is LGHDT and CDR2 YNNKEL (reference sequence). The V and J ends lost 7 bases and 1 base respectively, with 14 bases between them. The CDR3 protein is CASNTGSKSYNEQFF. The DNA of the CDR3 is TGTGCCAGCAATACAGGCAGCAAATCCTACAATGAGCAGTTCTTC.

This clone was picked up one time. The CDR3 sequence is CASRDRGLAYEQYF. In nucleotides, the CDR3 is TGTGCCAGCAGAGATCGGGGGCTCGCCTACGAGCAGTACTTC. The chain links TRBV2 to TRBJ2-7; either TRBD1 or TRBD2 may fit D (6 bases each). V was pared by 6 bases and J by 2 bases, with 14 bases between. This CDR3 contains 14 residues. In germline, CDR1 is SNHLY, CDR2 FYNNEI.

Comments on this clone: One end of the junction is discordant with germline, which a read error may explain. Other DNA sequences of this sample code for an identical CDR3. The rearrangement uses TRBV10-3 and TRBJ1-6, with D unclear. The CDR3 is made up of 17 amino acids. Germline loops: CDR1 ENHRY, CDR2 SYGVKD. The DNA of the CDR3 is TGTGCCATCTCGAGTGACGTCTCTAGCTCCTATAATTCGCCCCTCCACTTT. Translated: CAISSDVSSSYNSPLHF.

V gene TRBV14 combines with J gene TRBJ1-2; the D is unclear. Germline V gene sequence: CDR1 SGHDN, CDR2 FVKESK. There are 12 residues in the CDR3. V lost 6 bases, J lost 2 bases, and 7 bases lay in between. Written as DNA, the CDR3 is TGTGCCAGCAGTTTGGCCAACTATGGCTACACCTTC. Its protein product is CASSLANYGYTF.

The chain is built from TRBV7-8 and TRBJ2-1; D is undetermined. Germline lookup yields CDR1 SGHVS and CDR2 FQNEAQ. V lost 5 bases and J 9 bases, leaving 11 bases between the germline ends. This CDR3 comprises 12 residues. The CDR3 protein is CASSKSMGEQFF. The DNA of the CDR3 is TGTGCCAGCAGCAAAAGCATGGGTGAGCAGTTCTTC.

This chain uses TRBV6-1 with TRBJ2-7; no clear D gene. This CDR3 is built from 11 residues. The V gene lost 2 bases and the J gene lost 2 bases, with 1 base spanning the gap. CDR1 MNHNS and CDR2 SASEGT come from the germline V gene. In nucleotides, the CDR3 is TGTGCCAGCAGTGAAACCTACGAGCAGTACTTC. It encodes CASSETYEQYF.

This clone occurred once. The chain joins TRBV6-5 to TRBJ2-5; possible D gene TRBD2, 6 bases. V was clipped by 8 bases and J by 5 bases, with 12 bases between them. Germline V gives CDR1 MNHEY, CDR2 SVGAGI. There are 12 residues in the CDR3. CDR3: CASSGSMETQYF. In DNA, the CDR3 is TGTGCCAGCTCCGGGAGTATGGAGACCCAGTACTTC.

V and J are TRBV2 and TRBJ1-3; a possible D gene is TRBD1 (5 bases). Deletions cut 6 bases from V and 4 bases from J, with 25 bases between. The length of the CDR3 is 18 residues. CDR1 and CDR2 from the germline V gene are SNHLY and FYNNEI. Here the CDR3 DNA reads TGTGCCAGCAGCGAAACCTGGACGGGACGGGCGTCCGGAAACACCATATATTTT. Translation: CASSETWTGRASGNTIYF.

The chain employs TRBV15 and TRBJ2-1; TRBD2 agrees at 13 bases. The CDR3 has 15 residues. J gave up 7 bases and V 3 bases, and 3 bases lay outside the gene matches. Germline V CDR1 and CDR2: LNHNV, YYDKDF (reference sequence). The CDR3 spells CATSSTSGRVNEQFF. The CDR3 DNA reads as TGTGCCACCAGCAGCACTAGCGGGAGGGTAAATGAGCAGTTCTTC.

The chain joins TRBV5-4 to TRBJ2-2; no reliable D call. Deletions cut 1 base from V and 4 bases from J, with 11 bases between. The germline CDR1 and CDR2 sequences are SGHNT and YYREEE (reference sequence). The CDR3 sequence is 15 residues long. CDR3 DNA: TGTGCCAGCAGCTTGCTAGGGTTTTCCACCGGGGAGCTGTTTTTT. Amino acid sequence: CASSLLGFSTGELFF.

This sequence joins TRBV7-9 and TRBJ2-1; D remains unclear. CDR1 is SEHNR and CDR2 is FQNEAQ in the germline V gene (reference sequence). CDR3 length equals 14 residues. Trimming took 1 base from V and 9 from J, leaving 13 bases between them. The CDR3 loop is CASSLVGPTSEQFF. The CDR3 DNA reads as TGTGCCAGCAGCTTAGTAGGACCTACTTCTGAGCAGTTCTTC.

The genes are TRBV5-1 and TRBJ1-1, with a weak D call TRBD1 (6 bases). Trimming left V 5 bases short and J 4 bases short, with 12 bases between. Germline V CDR1 and CDR2: SGHRS, YFSETQ. The CDR3 is made up of 13 amino acids. CDR3 residues: CASRGGGTTEAFF. CDR3 nucleotides: TGCGCCAGCAGAGGGGGTGGGACCACTGAAGCTTTCTTT.

This chain joins TRBV27 and TRBJ2-2; either TRBD1 or TRBD2 may fit D (6 bases each). Germline V gene data show CDR1 as MNHEY and CDR2 as SMNVEV (reference sequence). V was shortened by 5 bases and J by 7 bases, with 11 bases between the two germline ends. This CDR3 spans 13 amino acids. The CDR3 loop is CASSPGAGGELFF. The CDR3 DNA reads as TGTGCCAGCAGTCCGGGGGCCGGCGGGGAGCTGTTTTTT.